These T cell receptor beta chains were read from a single sample in a study of memory CD4+ T cells and cytomegalovirus serostatus. The protocol was immunoSEQ multiplex PCR, while the TCRdb copy is restricted to in-frame clones and leaves out a portion. Of about 64,000 clones listed, over 60% are singletons. Sequenced material: memory CD4+ T cells from blood. Receptors originate from an adult in good health and CMV-seronegative. CDR3s include the opening cysteine and the closing phenylalanine or tryptophan. A D gene is named only where the DNA matches it firmly. Rows give clone size only sometimes, using once, few, many, or a class for an expanded clone.

j_gene,abundance,d_gene,v_gene,CDR3nt,CDR3aa
TRBJ2-5,NA,TRBD2,TRBV28,TGTGCCAGCAGGAAACTAGCGGGAGGTCGGGAGACCCAGTACTTC,CASRKLAGGRETQYF
TRBJ2-4,once,NA,TRBV7-2,TGTGCCAGCAGCTTAAATTCAGGGGAGGCGAACATTCAGTACTTC,CASSLNSGEANIQYF
TRBJ2-5,NA,NA,TRBV7-8,TGTGCCAGCAGCGTTATTTTATCGGCCCATCGGCAAGAGACCCAGTACTTC,CASSVILSAHRQETQYF
TRBJ2-1,NA,NA,TRBV4-2,TGTGCCAGCAGCCCCGGGACCGGGGGTGACAATGAGCAGTTCTTC,CASSPGTGGDNEQFF
TRBJ1-5,NA,NA,TRBV18,TGTGCCAGCTCACCCCCCTATAGCAATCAGCCCCAGCATTTT,CASSPPYSNQPQHF
TRBJ2-3,NA,TRBD2,TRBV4-3,TGCGCCAGCAGTCTTTACCCGGGACTAGCGGGAGATGTCGCAGATACGCAGTATTTT,CASSLYPGLAGDVADTQYF
TRBJ2-3,NA,TRBD1,TRBV18,TGTGCCAGCTCACCCGCGGGACAGGGTGTGGATACGCAGTATTTT,CASSPAGQGVDTQYF
TRBJ2-7,NA,TRBD2,TRBV28,TGTGCCAGCAGGAATACCGGGACTAGCGGGAGGGCCTCCCTCCCTTACGAGCAGTACTTC,CASRNTGTSGRASLPYEQYF
TRBJ1-2,NA,NA,TRBV7-9,TGTGCCAGCAGCTTAGACGTTACCGGGGCCGGGGGCTACACCTTC,CASSLDVTGAGGYTF
TRBJ1-1,few,NA,TRBV5-1,TGCGCCAGCAGACGCGTTGGGGTGAACACTGAAGCTTTCTTT,CASRRVGVNTEAFF
TRBJ2-7,NA,TRBD2,TRBV7-8,TGTGCCAGCAGCTGGGGGACTAGCGGGGAATACGAGCAGTACTTC,CASSWGTSGEYEQYF
TRBJ1-2,NA,TRBD1,TRBV7-3,TGTGCCAGCAGCCAAGGGACAGGGCCTTATGGCTACACCTTC,CASSQGTGPYGYTF
TRBJ2-7,NA,NA,TRBV19,TGTGCCAGTAGTATAGGACGGGGGGCCTCCTACGAGCAGTACTTC,CASSIGRGASYEQYF
TRBJ1-1,NA,TRBD1,TRBV7-9,TGTGCCAGCAGCTTTGACAGGGGGCAGGGGGGCACTGAAGCTTTCTTT,CASSFDRGQGGTEAFF
TRBJ2-7,NA,NA,TRBV4-1,TGCGCCAGCAGCCAAGGGGGGGACATCCGCTACGAGCAGTACTTC,CASSQGGDIRYEQYF
TRBJ1-1,NA,TRBD1,TRBV27,TGTGCCAGCAGTTTACAGGGGGATCCTCCGCTGAACACTGAAGCTTTCTTT,CASSLQGDPPLNTEAFF
TRBJ1-5,NA,NA,TRBV6-5,TGTGCCAGCAGTCCCTTGTCTGGCAATCAGCCCCAGCATTTT,CASSPLSGNQPQHF
TRBJ1-5,NA,NA,TRBV19,TGTGCCAGCAGTCGGGGGGGGCAGGGATATAGCAATCAGCCCCAGCATTTT,CASSRGGQGYSNQPQHF
TRBJ2-1,NA,NA,TRBV7-9,TGTGCCAGCAGTCGAGGGTTCCCCATCAATGAGCAGTTCTTC,CASSRGFPINEQFF
TRBJ1-4,NA,TRBD1,TRBV6-1,TGTGCCAGCAGTGGCTGGACAGGGGGGAATGAAAAACTGTTTTTT,CASSGWTGGNEKLFF
TRBJ2-2,NA,TRBD1,TRBV11-3,TGTGCCAGCAGCTTAGCAAGACAGGGGAACACCGGGGAGCTGTTTTTT,CASSLARQGNTGELFF
TRBJ2-3,NA,TRBD2,TRBV7-3,TGTGCCAGCAGCCCAGTCGGGGCGGGAGGAATAGATACGCAGTATTTT,CASSPVGAGGIDTQYF
TRBJ2-2,once,NA,TRBV5-1,TGCGCCAGCAGCTCCCTGGACAGACCCACCGGGGAGCTGTTTTTT,CASSSLDRPTGELFF
TRBJ2-4,NA,NA,TRBV23-1,TGCGCCAGCAGTCCCTTGCTACAGATTCTAGCCAAAAACATTCAGTACTTC,CASSPLLQILAKNIQYF
TRBJ1-3,NA,NA,TRBV5-6,TGTGCCAGCAGCTTGTTCGCAGGCTCTGGAAACACCATATATTTT,CASSLFAGSGNTIYF